The T cell receptor (beta chain) under discussion was sequenced for a study of cytomegalovirus exposure and HLA in healthy donors. Primers included in the PCR were 60 Vbeta and 13 Jbeta primers. Assay used: immunoSEQ multiplex PCR; TCRdb lists only in-frame clones, some missing. The profile shows approximately 150,000 clones, roughly 80% of them singletons. General study points: Researchers reportedly found TCR beta sequences accurately predicted most subjects' HLA-A and HLA-B alleles.

The V and J ends lost 1 base and 8 bases respectively, with 9 bases between them. The CDR3 consists of 14 residues. Germline CDR1 and CDR2: MNHNS and SASEGT. This clone was detected only a few times. The antigen is undetermined. This chain connects TRBV6-1 to TRBJ1-6, with a weak D call TRBD1 (5 bases). This sequence was found in a woman in her 30s in good health and CMV-seronegative. Sequencing was done on a sample of PBMCs. As DNA, the CDR3 is TGTGCCAGCAGTGAAGTAGGACAAGATTCACCCCTCCACTTT. The encoded protein is CASSEVGQDSPLHF.